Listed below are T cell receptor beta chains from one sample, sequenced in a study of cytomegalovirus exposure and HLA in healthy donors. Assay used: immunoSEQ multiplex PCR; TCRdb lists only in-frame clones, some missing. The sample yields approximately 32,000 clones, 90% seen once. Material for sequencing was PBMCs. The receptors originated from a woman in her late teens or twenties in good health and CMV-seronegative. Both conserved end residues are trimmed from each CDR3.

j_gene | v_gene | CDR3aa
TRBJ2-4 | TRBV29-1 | SVEEGGGGDIQY
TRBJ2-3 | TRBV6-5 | ASTPREATDTQY
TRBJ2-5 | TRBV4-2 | ASSRGGDSGTQY
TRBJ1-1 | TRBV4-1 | ASRSGGPRGTEAF
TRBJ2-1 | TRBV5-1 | ASSLNPLAGGHNEQF
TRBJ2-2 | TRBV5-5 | ASSERTPSTGELF
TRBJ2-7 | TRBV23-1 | ASSQSHKSGRASEQY
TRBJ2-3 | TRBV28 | ASSRLDTDTQY
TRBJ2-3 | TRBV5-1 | ASSPGLAATDTQY
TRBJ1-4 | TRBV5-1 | ASCQTGTSDEKLF
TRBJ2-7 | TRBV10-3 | AIKSAGGSYEQY
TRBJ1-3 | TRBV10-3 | AISEASHSGNTIY
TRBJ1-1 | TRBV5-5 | ASSLADRSNMNTEAF